Described below is a single T cell receptor (beta chain) sequence and its context. Its antigen remains unidentified. This entry belongs to a study of shared clonotypes between healthy human individuals. Study-level points and caveats: Across a handful of donors, naive CD4 shared 5% to 6.5%, naive CD8 approximately 3.5%, memory CD4 more than 2%, memory CD8 about 0.4%. Generally, estimated richness proved larger in naive subsets than it did in memory subsets.

The study ran the assay at deep level. For sorted subsets, roughly 200 ng DNA per replicate equaled around 30,000 T cell genomes. Profiled with immunoSEQ multiplex PCR; TCRdb holds only in-frame clones, not every one. The sample has about 2.4 million clones; approximately 94% are singletons. The CDR3 contains 14 residues. Germline CDR1 reads LNHDA; CDR2 reads SQIVND (reference sequence). Trimming cost V 8 bases and J 2 bases, with 13 bases left between them. This rearrangement joins TRBV19 to TRBJ1-5, with D tentatively TRBD1 (5 bases). The clonotype was recovered from a man aged 18 to 30 in good health. Some clones in this sample may be carry-over from other donors' samples. The sample was naive CD4+ T cells from PBMCs. Subset noted: CD45RA+ positively selected. The CDR3 is CASSTGERNQPQHF. CDR3 DNA sequence: TGTGCCAGTTCAACGGGGGAGCGCAATCAGCCCCAGCATTTT.